The present T cell receptor beta chain was sequenced within a study of blood T cells in healthy people across ages. Notes on the study in general: Estimates based on one million T cells were treated as lower bounds.

A second PCR, run for roughly 7 to 12 cycles, used a sample-barcoded 5' primer plus a J-beta primer mix. Unique molecular identifiers of 12 random nucleotides labeled each cDNA. Every sample gave at least 2.5 million paired-end reads containing CDR3. MiXCR, run by TCRdb on the 5' RACE reads, gives a single entry per CDR3 protein. The data hold hundreds of thousands of distinct CDR3 sequences, with approximately 49% observed a single time. The V gene lost 7 bases and the J gene lost 8 bases, with 17 bases spanning the gap. The CDR3 contains 12 residues. From germline, CDR1 is SQVTM and CDR2 ANQGSEA. This clonotype was seen only once. Its antigen is as yet unknown.

The clonotype originates from a woman aged 60-75 years in good health. The chain links TRBV29-1 to TRBJ1-2; D gene unclear. The sample taken for sequencing was blood. The CDR3 protein is CSAGGSPQGYTF. In DNA, the CDR3 is TGCAGCGCCGGAGGTTCGCCACAAGGCTACACCTTC. The full variable domain, completed using reference TRBV29-1 and TRBJ1-2, is SAVISQKPSRDICQRGTSLTIQCQVDSQVTMMFWYRQQPGQSLTLIATANQGSEATYESGFVIDKFPISRPNLTFSTLTVSNMSPEDSSIYLCSAGGSPQGYTFGSGTRLTVV.